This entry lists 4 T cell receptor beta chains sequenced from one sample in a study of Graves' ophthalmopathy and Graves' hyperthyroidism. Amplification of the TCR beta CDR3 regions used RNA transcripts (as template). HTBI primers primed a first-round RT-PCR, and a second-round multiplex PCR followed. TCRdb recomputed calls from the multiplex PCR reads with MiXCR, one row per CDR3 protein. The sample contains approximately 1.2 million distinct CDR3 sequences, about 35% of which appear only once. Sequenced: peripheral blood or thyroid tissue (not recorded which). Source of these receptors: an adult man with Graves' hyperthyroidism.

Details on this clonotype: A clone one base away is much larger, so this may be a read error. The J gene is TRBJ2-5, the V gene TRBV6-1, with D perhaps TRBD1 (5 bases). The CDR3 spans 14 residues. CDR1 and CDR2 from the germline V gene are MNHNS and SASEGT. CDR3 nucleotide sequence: TGTGCCATCAGTTACGGCCCAGGGAAAGAGACCCAGTACTTC. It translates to CAISYGPGKETQYF.

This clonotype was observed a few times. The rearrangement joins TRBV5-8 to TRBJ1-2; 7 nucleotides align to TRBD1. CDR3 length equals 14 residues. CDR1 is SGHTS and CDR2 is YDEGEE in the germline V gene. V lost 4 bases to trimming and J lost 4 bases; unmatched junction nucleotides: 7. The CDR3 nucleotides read TGTGCCAGCAGCGCCGACAGGGAGATCTATGGCTACACCTTC. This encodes CASSADREIYGYTF.

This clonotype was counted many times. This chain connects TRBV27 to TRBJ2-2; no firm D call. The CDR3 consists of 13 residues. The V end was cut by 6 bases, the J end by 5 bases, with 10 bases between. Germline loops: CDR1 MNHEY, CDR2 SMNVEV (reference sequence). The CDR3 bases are TGTGCCAGCAGCTTAGTGCGGACCGGGGAGCTGTTTTTT. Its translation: CASSLVRTGELFF.

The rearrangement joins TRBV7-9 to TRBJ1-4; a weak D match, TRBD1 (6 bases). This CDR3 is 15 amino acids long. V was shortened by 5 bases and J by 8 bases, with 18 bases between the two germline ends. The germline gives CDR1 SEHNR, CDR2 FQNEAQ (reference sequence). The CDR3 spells CASSHNRDLIEKLFF. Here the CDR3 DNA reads TGTGCCAGCAGCCACAACAGGGACCTGATCGAAAAACTGTTTTTT.